The text below deals with one T cell receptor beta chain. The data originate from a study of T cell changes during pregnancy in multiple sclerosis. The germline V and J ends were trimmed by 2 bases and 0 bases, with 3 bases remaining between them. This CDR3 spans 14 amino acids. CDR1 and CDR2 from the germline V gene are SGHRS and YFSETQ. Libraries were prepared by immunoSEQ multiplex PCR; TCRdb keeps only in-frame clonotypes and omits some of them. The data contain roughly 58,000 clones, about 88% of them seen just once; the ten biggest clones take up approximately 2.8%. The clonotype was recovered from a female donor with multiple sclerosis, enrolled in a pregnancy study. This material consisted of CD8+ T cells from peripheral blood mononuclear cells, taken before pregnancy. The chain joins TRBV5-1 to TRBJ2-6; D is unresolved. CDR3 loop: CASSFYSGANVLTF. The DNA for the CDR3 is TGCGCCAGCAGCTTCTACTCTGGGGCCAACGTCCTGACTTTC.